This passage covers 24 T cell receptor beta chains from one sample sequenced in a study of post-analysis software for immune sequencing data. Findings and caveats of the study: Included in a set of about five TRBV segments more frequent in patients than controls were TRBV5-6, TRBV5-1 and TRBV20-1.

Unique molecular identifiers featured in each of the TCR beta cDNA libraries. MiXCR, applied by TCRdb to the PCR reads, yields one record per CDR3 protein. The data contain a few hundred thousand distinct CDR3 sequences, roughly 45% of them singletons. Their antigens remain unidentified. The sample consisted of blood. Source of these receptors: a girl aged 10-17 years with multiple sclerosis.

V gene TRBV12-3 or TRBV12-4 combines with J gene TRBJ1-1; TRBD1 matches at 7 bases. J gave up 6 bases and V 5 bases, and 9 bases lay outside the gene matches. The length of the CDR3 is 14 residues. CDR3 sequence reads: CASSQDRYVAEAFF. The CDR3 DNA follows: TGTGCCAGCAGTCAGGACAGGTACGTCGCTGAAGCTTTCTTT.

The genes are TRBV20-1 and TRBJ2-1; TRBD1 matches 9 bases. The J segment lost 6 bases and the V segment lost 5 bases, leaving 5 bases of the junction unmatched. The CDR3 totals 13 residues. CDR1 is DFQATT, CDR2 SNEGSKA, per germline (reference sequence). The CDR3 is CSAPDRGFNEQFF. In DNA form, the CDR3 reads TGCAGTGCTCCTGACAGGGGGTTCAATGAGCAGTTCTTC.

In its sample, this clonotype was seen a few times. The CDR3 region is CASSLPRDLSSYEQYF. CDR3 nucleotides: TGTGCCAGCAGCCTCCCTCGGGACTTGAGCTCCTACGAGCAGTACTTC. The rearrangement joins TRBV7-8 to TRBJ2-7; tentatively, D is TRBD2 (6 bases). Per germline, CDR1 SGHVS and CDR2 FQNEAQ. The CDR3 runs 16 residues. V was shortened by 5 bases and J by 0 bases, with 17 bases between the two germline ends.

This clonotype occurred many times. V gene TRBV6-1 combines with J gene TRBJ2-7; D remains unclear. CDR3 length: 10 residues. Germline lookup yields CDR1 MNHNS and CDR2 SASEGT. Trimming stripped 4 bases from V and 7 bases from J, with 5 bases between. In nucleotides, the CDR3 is TGTGCCAGCAGTGTAGTGGAGCAGTACTTC. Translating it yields CASSVVEQYF.

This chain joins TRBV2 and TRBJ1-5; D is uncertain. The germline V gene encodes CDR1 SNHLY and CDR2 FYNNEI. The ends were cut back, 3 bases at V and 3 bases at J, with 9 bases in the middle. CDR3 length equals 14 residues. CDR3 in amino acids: CASSDISSNQPQHF. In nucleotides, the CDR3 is TGTGCCAGCAGTGATATAAGTTCCAATCAGCCCCAGCATTTT.

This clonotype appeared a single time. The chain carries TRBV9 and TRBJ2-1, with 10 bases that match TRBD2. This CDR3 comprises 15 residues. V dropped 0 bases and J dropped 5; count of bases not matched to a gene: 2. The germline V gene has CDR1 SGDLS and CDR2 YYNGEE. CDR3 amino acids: CASSVVSGRNNEQFF. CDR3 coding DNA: TGTGCCAGCAGCGTAGTTAGCGGGAGGAACAATGAGCAGTTCTTC.

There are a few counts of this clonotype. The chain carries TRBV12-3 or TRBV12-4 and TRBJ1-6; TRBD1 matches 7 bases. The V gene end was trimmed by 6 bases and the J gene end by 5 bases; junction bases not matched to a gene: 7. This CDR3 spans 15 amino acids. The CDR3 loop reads CASRRTGTDNSPLHF. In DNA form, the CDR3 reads TGTGCCAGCAGACGTACCGGGACAGATAATTCACCCCTCCACTTT.

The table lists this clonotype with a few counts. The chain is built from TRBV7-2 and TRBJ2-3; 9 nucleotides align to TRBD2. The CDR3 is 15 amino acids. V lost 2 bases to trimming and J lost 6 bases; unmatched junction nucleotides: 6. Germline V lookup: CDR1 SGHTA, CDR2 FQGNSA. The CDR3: CASSLTSGRPDTQYF. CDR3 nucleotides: TGTGCCAGCAGCTTAACAAGCGGGAGGCCCGATACGCAGTATTTT.

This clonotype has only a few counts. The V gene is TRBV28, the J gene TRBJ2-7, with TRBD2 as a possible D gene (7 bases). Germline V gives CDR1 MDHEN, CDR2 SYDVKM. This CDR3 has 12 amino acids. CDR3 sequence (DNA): TGTGCGGGGGGGCGGGGGACCTACGAGCAGTACTTC. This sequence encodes CAGGRGTYEQYF.

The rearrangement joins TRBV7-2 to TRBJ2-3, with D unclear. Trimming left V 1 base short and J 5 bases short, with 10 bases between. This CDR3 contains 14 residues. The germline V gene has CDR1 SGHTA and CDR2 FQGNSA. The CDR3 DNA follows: TGTGCCAGCAGCTTAGTTTGGGCAGGAGATACGCAGTATTTT. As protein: CASSLVWAGDTQYF.

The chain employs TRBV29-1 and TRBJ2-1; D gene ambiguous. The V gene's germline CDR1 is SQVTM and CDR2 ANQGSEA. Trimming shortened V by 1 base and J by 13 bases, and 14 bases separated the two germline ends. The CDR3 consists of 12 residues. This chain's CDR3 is CSVEVSQETQFF. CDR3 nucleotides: TGCAGCGTTGAAGTCTCACAAGAGACCCAGTTCTTC.

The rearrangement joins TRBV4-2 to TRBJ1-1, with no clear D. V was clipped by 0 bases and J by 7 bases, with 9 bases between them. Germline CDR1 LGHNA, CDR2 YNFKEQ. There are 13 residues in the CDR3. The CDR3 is CASSQDKGREAFF. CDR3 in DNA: TGTGCCAGCAGCCAAGATAAGGGCCGTGAAGCTTTCTTT.

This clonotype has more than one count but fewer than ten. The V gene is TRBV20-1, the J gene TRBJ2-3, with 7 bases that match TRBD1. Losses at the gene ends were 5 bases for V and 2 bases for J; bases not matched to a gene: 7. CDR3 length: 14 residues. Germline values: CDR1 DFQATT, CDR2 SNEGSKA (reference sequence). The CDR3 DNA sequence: TGCAGTGCTTATTCCGGGACAGACACAGATACGCAGTATTTT. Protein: CSAYSGTDTDTQYF.

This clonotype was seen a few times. The CDR3 DNA is TGCAGCGCCTCTAGTCCAAACTATGGCTACACCTTC. Protein sequence: CSASSPNYGYTF. V usage is TRBV29-1 and J usage is TRBJ1-2, with unresolved D. Germline V CDR1 and CDR2: SQVTM, ANQGSEA. CDR3 length: 12 residues. Trimming removed 7 bases from V and 2 bases from J, with 11 bases in between.

The CDR3, as DNA: TGTGCCAGCAGTGAAAATGCGCCAGGTCTCACAGATACGCAGTATTTT. Protein sequence: CASSENAPGLTDTQYF. The chain is built from TRBV2 and TRBJ2-3, with D hard to call. This CDR3 contains 16 residues. Germline CDR1 and CDR2: SNHLY and FYNNEI. The V end lost 2 bases, the J end lost 2 bases, and 14 bases lay between the germline ends.

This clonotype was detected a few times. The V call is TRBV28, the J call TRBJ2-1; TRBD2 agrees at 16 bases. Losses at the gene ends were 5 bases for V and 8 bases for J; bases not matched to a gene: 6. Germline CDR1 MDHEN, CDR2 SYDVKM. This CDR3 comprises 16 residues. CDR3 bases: TGTGCCAGCAGTACCGGGACTAGCGGGAGGGGGGATGAGCAGTTCTTC. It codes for CASSTGTSGRGDEQFF.

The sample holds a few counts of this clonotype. The CDR3 here is CASSVAPTSYNEQFF. CDR3 nucleotides: TGTGCCAGCAGCGTAGCTCCGACTAGCTACAATGAGCAGTTCTTC. This chain links TRBV9 with TRBJ2-1; a weak D match, TRBD2 (6 bases). The CDR3 has 15 amino acids. V was pared by 0 bases and J by 3 bases, with 10 bases between. The germline V gene has CDR1 SGDLS and CDR2 YYNGEE. The variable domain in full, with the rest retrieved from reference TRBV9 and TRBJ2-1, is DSGVTQTPKHLITATGQRVTLRCSPRSGDLSVYWYQQSLDQGLQFLIQYYNGEERAKGNILERFSAQQFPDLHSELNLSSLELGDSALYFCASSVAPTSYNEQFFGPGTRLTVL.

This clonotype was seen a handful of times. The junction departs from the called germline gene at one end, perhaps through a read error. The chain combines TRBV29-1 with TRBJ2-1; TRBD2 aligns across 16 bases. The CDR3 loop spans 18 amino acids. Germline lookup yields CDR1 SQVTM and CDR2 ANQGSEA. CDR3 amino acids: CGVAGTSGRARSYNEQFF. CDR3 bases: TGCGGCGTCGCCGGGACTAGCGGGAGGGCCCGCTCCTACAATGAGCAGTTCTTC.

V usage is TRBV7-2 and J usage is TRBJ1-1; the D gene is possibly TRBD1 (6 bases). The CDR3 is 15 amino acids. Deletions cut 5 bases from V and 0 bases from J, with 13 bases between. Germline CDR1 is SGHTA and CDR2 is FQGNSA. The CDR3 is CASSIFRTVNTEAFF. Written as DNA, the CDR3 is TGTGCCAGCAGCATCTTCCGGACAGTGAACACTGAAGCTTTCTTT.

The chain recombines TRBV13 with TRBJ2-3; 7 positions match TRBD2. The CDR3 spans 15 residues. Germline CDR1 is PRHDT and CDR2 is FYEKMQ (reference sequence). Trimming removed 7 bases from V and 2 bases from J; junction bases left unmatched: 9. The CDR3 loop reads CASNLGSGVTDTQYF. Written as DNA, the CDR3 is TGTGCCAGCAATCTGGGGAGCGGGGTCACAGATACGCAGTATTTT.

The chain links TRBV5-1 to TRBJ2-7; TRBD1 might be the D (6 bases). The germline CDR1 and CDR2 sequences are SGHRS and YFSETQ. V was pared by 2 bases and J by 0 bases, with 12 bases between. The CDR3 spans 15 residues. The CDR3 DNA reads TGCGCCAGCAGCTTCCCGACAGGAGGCTCCTACGAGCAGTACTTC. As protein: CASSFPTGGSYEQYF.

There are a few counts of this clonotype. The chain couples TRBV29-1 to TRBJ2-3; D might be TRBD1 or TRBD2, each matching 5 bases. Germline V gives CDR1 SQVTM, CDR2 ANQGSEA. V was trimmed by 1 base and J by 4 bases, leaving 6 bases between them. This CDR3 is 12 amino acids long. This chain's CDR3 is CSVEGGADTQYF. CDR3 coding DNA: TGCAGCGTTGAAGGAGGGGCAGATACGCAGTATTTT.

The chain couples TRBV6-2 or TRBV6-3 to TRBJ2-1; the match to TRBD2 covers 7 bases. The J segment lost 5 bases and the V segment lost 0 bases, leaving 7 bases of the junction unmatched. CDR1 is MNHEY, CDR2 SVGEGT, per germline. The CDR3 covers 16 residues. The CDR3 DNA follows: TGTGCCAGCAGTTACTCGCTAACCGGGACTAACAATGAGCAGTTCTTC. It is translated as CASSYSLTGTNNEQFF.

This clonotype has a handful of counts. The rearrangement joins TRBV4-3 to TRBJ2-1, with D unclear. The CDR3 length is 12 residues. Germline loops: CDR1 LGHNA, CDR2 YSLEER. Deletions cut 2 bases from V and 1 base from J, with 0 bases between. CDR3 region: CASSQSYNEQFF. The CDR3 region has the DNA TGCGCCAGCAGCCAATCCTACAATGAGCAGTTCTTC.